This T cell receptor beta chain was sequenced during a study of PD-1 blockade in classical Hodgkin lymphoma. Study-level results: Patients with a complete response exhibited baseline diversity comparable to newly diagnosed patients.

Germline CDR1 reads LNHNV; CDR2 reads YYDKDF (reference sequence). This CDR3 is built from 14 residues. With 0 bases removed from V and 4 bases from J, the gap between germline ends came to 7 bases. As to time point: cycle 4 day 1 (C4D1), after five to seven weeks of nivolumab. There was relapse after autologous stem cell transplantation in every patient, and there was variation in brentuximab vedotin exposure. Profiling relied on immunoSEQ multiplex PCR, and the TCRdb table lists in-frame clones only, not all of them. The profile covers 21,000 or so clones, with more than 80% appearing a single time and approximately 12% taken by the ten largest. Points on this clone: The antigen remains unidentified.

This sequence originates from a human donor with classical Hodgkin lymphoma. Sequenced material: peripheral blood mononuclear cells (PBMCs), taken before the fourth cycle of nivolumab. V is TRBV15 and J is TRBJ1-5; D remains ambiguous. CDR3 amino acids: CATSRDRGNQPQHF. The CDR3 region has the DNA TGTGCCACCAGCAGAGATCGAGGGAATCAGCCCCAGCATTTT. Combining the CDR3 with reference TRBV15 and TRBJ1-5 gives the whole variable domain DAMVIQNPRYQVTQFGKPVTLSCSQTLNHNVMYWYQQKSSQAPKLLFHYYDKDFNNEADTPDNFQSRRPNTSFCFLDIRSPGLGDTAMYLCATSRDRGNQPQHFGDGTRLSIL.